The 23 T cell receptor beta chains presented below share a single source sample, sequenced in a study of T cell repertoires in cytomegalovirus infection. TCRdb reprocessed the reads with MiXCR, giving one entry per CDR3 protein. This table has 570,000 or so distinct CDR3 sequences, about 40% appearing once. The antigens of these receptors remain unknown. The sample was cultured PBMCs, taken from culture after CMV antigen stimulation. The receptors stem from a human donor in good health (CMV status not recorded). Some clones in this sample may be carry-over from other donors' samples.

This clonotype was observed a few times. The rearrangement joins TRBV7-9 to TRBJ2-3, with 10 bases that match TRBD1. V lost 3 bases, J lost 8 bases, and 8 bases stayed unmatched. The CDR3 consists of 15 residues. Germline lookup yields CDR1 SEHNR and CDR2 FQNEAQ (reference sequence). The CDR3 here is CASSFWDRGPATQYF. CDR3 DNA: TGTGCCAGCAGCTTTTGGGACAGGGGACCCGCTACGCAGTATTTT.

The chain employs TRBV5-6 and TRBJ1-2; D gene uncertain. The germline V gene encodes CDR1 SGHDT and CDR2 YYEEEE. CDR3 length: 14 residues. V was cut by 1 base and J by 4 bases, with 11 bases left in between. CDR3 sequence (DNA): TGTGCCAGCAGCTTGAGTCAGGAAACCTATGGCTACACCTTC. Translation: CASSLSQETYGYTF.

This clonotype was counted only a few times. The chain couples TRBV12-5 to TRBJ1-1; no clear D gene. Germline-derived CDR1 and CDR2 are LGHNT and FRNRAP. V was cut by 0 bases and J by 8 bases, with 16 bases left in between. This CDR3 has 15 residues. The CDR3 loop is CASGLVLGSGTEAFF. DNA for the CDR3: TGTGCTAGTGGTTTGGTACTTGGGTCGGGTACAGAAGCTTTCTTT.

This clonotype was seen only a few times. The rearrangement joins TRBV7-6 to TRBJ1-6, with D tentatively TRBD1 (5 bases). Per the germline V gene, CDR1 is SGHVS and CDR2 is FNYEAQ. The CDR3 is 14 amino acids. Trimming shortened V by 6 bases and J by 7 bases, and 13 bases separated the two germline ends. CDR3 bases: TGTGCCAGCAGTTGGGGGATGGACAATTCACCCCTCCACTTT. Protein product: CASSWGMDNSPLHF.

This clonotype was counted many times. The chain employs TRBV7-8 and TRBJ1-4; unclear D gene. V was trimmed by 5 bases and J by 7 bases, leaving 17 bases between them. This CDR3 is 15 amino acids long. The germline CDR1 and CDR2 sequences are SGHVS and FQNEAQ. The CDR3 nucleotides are TGTGCCAGCAGCCGCTCAGTTTTGGCCCGTGAAAAACTGTTTTTT. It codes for CASSRSVLAREKLFF.

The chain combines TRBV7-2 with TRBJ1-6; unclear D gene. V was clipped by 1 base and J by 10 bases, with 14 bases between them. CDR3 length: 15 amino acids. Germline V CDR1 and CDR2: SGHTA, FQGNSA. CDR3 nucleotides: TGTGCCAGCAGCTTAGTTGGGGATTTTAGCTCACCCCTCCACTTT. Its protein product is CASSLVGDFSSPLHF.

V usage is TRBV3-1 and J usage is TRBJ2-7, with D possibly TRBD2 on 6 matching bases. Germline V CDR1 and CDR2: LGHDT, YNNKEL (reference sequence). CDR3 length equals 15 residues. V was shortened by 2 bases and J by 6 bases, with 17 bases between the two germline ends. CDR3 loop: CASSQTTPGGGEQYF. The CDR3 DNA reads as TGTGCCAGCAGCCAAACAACTCCCGGGGGTGGCGAGCAGTACTTC.

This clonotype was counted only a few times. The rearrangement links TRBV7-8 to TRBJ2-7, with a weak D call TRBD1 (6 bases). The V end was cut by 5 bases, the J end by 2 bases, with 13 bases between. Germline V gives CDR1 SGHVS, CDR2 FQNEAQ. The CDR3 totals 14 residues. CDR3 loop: CASSMLTGTYEQYF. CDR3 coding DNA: TGTGCCAGCAGCATGTTGACAGGAACCTACGAGCAGTACTTC.

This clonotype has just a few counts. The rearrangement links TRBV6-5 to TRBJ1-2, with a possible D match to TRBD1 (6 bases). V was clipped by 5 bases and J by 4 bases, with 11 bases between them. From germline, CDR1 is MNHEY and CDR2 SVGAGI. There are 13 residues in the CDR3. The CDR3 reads CASSPQGSYGYTF. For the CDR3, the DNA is TGTGCCAGCAGTCCCCAGGGGAGCTATGGCTACACCTTC.

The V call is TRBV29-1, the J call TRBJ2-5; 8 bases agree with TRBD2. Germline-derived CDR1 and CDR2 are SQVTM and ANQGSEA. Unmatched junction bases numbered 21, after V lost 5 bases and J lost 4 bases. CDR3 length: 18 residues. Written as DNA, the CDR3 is TGCAGCGTTAAACTAGCGGCCGCGTCCCGAGAGCACCGAGAGACCCAGTACTTC. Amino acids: CSVKLAAASREHRETQYF. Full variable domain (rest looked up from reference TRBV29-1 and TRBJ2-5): SAVISQKPSRDICQRGTSLTIQCQVDSQVTMMFWYRQQPGQSLTLIATANQGSEATYESGFVIDKFPISRPNLTFSTLTVSNMSPEDSSIYLCSVKLAAASREHRETQYFGPGTRLLVL.

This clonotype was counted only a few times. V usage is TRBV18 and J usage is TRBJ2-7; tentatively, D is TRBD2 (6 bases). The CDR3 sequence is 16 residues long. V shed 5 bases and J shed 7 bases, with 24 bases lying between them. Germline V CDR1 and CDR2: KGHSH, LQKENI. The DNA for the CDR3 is TGTGCCAGCTCAGCCTCCCCGGGGACTGGGAGATCGGAGCAGTACTTC. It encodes CASSASPGTGRSEQYF.

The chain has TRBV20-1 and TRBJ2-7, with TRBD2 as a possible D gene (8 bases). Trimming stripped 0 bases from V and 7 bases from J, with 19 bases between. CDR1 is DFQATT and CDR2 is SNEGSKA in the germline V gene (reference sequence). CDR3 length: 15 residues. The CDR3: CSARDLTGSGGEQYF. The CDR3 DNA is TGCAGTGCTAGAGACCTGACAGGGTCGGGGGGGGAGCAGTACTTC.

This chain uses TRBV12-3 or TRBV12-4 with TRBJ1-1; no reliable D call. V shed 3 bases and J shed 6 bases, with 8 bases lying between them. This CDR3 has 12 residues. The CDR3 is CASSFVEAEAFF. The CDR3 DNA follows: TGTGCCAGCAGTTTCGTGGAGGCTGAAGCTTTCTTT.

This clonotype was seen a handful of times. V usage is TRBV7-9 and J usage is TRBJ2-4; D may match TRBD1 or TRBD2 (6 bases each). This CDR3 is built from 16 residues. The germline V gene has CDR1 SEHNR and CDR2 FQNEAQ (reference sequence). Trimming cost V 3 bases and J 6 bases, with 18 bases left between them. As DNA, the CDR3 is TGTGCCAGCAGCTTGTCCCCGTGGGGGGCCGTAAACATTCAGTACTTC. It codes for CASSLSPWGAVNIQYF.

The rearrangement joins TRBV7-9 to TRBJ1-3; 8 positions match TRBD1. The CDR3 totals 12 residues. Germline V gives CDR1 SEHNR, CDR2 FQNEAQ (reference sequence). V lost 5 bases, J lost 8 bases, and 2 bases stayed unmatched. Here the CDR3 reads CASSGQGDTIYF. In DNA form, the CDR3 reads TGTGCCAGCAGCGGACAGGGAGACACCATATATTTT.

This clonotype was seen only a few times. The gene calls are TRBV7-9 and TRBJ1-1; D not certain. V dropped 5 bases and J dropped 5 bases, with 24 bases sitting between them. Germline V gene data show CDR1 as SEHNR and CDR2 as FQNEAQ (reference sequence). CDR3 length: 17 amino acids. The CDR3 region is CASSVPVGRLPRTEAFF. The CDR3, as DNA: TGTGCCAGCAGCGTGCCGGTTGGACGCCTACCTCGGACTGAAGCTTTCTTT.

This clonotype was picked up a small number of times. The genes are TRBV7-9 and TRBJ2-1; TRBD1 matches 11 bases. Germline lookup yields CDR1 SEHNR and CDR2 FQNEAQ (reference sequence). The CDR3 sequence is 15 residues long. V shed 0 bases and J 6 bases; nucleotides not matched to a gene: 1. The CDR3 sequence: CASSLAGTGGNEQFF. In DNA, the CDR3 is TGTGCCAGCAGCTTAGCGGGGACAGGGGGCAATGAGCAGTTCTTC.

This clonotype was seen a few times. The CDR3 protein is CASSYSDRGGQPQHF. CDR3 nucleotides: TGTGCCAGCAGTTACTCAGACAGGGGAGGCCAGCCCCAGCATTTT. V is TRBV6-6 and J is TRBJ1-5; 8 bases are shared with TRBD1. V shed 0 bases and J 7 bases; nucleotides not matched to a gene: 5. CDR1 and CDR2 from the germline V gene are MNHNY and SVGAGI (reference sequence). The CDR3 loop spans 15 amino acids.

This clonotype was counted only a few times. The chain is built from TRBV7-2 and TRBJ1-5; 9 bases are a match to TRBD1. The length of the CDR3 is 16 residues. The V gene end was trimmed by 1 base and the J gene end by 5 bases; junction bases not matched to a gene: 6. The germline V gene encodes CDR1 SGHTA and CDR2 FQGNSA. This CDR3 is CASSLGGTGWHQPQHF. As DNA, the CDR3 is TGTGCCAGCAGCTTAGGAGGGACAGGGTGGCATCAGCCCCAGCATTTT.

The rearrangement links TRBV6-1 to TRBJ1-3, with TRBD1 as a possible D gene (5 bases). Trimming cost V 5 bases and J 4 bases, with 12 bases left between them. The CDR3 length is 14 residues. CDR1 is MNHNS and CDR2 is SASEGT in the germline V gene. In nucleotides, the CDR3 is TGTGCCAGCAGTTTCCAGGGAGACGGAAACACCATATATTTT. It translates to CASSFQGDGNTIYF.

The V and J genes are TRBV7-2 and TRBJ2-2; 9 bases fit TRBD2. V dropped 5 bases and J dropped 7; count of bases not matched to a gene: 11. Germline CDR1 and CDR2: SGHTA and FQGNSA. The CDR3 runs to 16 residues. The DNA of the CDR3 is TGTGCCAGCAGCCTTAGCGGGAGCCCAGACTACGGGGAGCTGTTTTTT. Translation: CASSLSGSPDYGELFF.

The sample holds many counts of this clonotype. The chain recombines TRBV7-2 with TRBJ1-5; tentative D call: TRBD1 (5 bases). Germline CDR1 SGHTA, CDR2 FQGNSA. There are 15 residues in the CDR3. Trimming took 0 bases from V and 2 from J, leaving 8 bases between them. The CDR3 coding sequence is TGTGCCAGCAGCTTAGCTCTGGGGCGCAATCAGCCCCAGCATTTT. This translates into CASSLALGRNQPQHF. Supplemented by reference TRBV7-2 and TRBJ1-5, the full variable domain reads GAGVSQSPSNKVTEKGKDVELRCDPISGHTALYWYRQSLGQGLEFLIYFQGNSAPDKSGLPSDRFSAERTGGSVSTLTIQRTQQEDSAVYLCASSLALGRNQPQHFGDGTRLSIL.

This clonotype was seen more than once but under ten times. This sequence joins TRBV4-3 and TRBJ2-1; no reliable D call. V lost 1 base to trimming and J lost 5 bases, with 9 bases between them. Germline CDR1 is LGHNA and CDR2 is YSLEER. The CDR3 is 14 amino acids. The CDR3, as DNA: TGCGCCAGCAGCCAAGCGTCAGCTAACAATGAGCAGTTCTTC. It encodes CASSQASANNEQFF.